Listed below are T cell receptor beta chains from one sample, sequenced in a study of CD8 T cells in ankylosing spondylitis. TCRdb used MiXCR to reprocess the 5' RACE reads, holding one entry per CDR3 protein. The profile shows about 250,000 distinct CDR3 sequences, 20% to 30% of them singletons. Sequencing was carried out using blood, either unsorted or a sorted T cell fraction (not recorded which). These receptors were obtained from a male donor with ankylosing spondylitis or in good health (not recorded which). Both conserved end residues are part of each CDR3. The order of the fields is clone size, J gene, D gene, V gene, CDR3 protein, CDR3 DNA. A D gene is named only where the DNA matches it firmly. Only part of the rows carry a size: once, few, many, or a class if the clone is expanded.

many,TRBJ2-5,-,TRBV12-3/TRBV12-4,CASTAGETQYF,TGTGCCAGCACCGCGGGGGAGACCCAGTACTTC
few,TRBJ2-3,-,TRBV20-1,CSARTDTASTDTQYF,TGCAGTGCTCGCACCGACACGGCTAGCACAGATACGCAGTATTTT
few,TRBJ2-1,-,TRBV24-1,CATSETSYNEQFF,TGTGCCACCAGTGAAACCTCCTACAATGAGCAGTTCTTC
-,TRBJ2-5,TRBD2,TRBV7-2,CASSFGGGHEETQYF,TGTGCCAGCAGCTTCGGGGGGGGGCACGAAGAGACCCAGTACTTC
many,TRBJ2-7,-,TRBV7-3,CASSLDSYYEQYF,TGTGCCAGCAGCTTAGACAGCTACTACGAGCAGTACTTC
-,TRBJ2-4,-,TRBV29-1,CSVSQGWGKNIQYF,TGCAGCGTTTCCCAGGGATGGGGCAAAAACATTCAGTACTTC
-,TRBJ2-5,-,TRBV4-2,CASSQDRRAYQETQYF,TGTGCCAGCAGCCAAGATCGCCGGGCGTACCAAGAGACCCAGTACTTC
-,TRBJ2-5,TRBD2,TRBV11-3,CASSRSSGGAGETQYF,TGTGCCAGCAGCCGTTCTAGCGGGGGGGCTGGGGAGACCCAGTACTTC
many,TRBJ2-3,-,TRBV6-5,CASSYSPSGSTDTQYF,TGTGCCAGCAGTTACTCTCCGAGCGGGTCCACAGATACGCAGTATTTT
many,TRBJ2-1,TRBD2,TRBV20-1,CSASLPGGSYNEQFF,TGCAGTGCTAGCCTCCCGGGGGGGAGTTACAATGAGCAGTTCTTC
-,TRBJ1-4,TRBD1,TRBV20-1,CSASPGGSANEKLFF,TGCAGTGCTAGTCCAGGGGGCAGCGCTAATGAAAAACTGTTTTTT
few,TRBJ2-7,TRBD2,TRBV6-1,CASRLSGGAYEQYF,TGTGCCAGCAGACTTAGCGGGGGGGCCTACGAGCAGTACTTC
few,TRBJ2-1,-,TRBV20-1,CSARRQTWNNEQFF,TGCAGTGCTAGACGTCAGACTTGGAACAATGAGCAGTTCTTC
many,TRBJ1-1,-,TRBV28,CASSSPSGTANTEAFF,TGTGCCAGCAGTTCCCCATCCGGGACGGCGAACACTGAAGCTTTCTTT
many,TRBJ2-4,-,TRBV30,CAWSSRILGGKNIQYF,TGTGCCTGGAGTAGCCGAATTTTGGGCGGCAAAAACATTCAGTACTTC
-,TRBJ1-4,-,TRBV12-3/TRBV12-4,CASSFRQGGEKLFF,TGTGCCAGCAGTTTTCGGCAGGGTGGTGAAAAACTGTTTTTT
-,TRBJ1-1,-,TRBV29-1,CSVLVAEAFF,TGCAGCGTCCTAGTGGCTGAAGCTTTCTTT
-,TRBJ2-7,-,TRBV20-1,CSARYRDTYEQYF,TGCAGTGCTAGATACAGGGACACCTACGAGCAGTACTTC
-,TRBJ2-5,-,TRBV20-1,CSAPRRGLGETQYF,TGCAGTGCTCCACGGAGGGGGCTAGGAGAGACCCAGTACTTC
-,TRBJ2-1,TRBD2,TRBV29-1,CSVVGRQRGGGEQFF,TGCAGCGTTGTGGGTCGGCAGCGGGGGGGCGGTGAGCAGTTCTTC
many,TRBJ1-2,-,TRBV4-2,CASSLGRGRGGYTF,TGTGCCAGCAGCCTAGGACGGGGGAGAGGTGGCTACACCTTC
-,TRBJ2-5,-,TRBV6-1,CASSGQGRRGVGETQYF,TGTGCCAGCAGTGGTCAGGGGCGCAGAGGAGTGGGAGAGACCCAGTACTTC
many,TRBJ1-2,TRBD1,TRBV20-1,CSAEGQGLGGYTF,TGCAGTGCCGAGGGACAGGGGTTAGGCGGCTACACCTTC
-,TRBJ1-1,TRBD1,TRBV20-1,CSARQGGGVAAFF,TGCAGTGCTAGGCAAGGGGGCGGGGTCGCCGCTTTCTTT
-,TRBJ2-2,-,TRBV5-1,CASSSGGHDGGELFF,TGCGCCAGCAGCTCAGGGGGGCACGATGGCGGGGAGCTGTTTTTT
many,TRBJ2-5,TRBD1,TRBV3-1,CASSRGTGGETQYF,TGTGCCAGCAGCCGAGGGACAGGGGGAGAGACCCAGTACTTC
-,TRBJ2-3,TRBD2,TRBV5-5,CASSSGGRDTQYF,TGTGCCAGCTCATCCGGCGGGAGGGATACGCAGTATTTT
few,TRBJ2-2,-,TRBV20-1,CSARDQENTGELFF,TGCAGTGCTAGAGATCAAGAGAACACCGGGGAGCTGTTTTTT
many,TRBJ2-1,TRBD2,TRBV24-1,CATSDPSGGHYNEQFF,TGTGCCACCAGTGATCCTAGCGGGGGGCACTACAATGAGCAGTTCTTC
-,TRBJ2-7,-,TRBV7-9,CASSLTGRDKYF,TGTGCCAGCAGCTTAACCGGCAGGGACAAGTACTTC
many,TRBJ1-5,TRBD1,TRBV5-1,CASSLGSTGGQPQHF,TGCGCCAGCAGCTTGGGATCGACAGGGGGACAGCCCCAGCATTTT
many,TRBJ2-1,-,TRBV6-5,CASSYLSASPYNEQFF,TGTGCCAGCAGTTACTTAAGCGCAAGTCCTTACAATGAGCAGTTCTTC
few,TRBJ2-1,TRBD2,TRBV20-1,CSARLAGRAVDEQFF,TGCAGTGCTAGATTAGCGGGCCGGGCCGTTGATGAGCAGTTCTTC
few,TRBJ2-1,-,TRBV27,CASSGASKISSYNEQFF,TGTGCCAGCAGTGGGGCGAGCAAAATTAGCTCCTACAATGAGCAGTTCTTC
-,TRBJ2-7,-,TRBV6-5,CASSYRPAGQGDSYEQYF,TGTGCCAGCAGTTACCGGCCGGCGGGCCAGGGCGATTCCTACGAGCAGTACTTC
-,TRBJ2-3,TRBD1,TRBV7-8,CASSAGTGGRDTQYF,TGTGCCAGCAGCGCCGGGACAGGGGGCAGGGATACGCAGTATTTT
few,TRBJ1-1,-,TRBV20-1,CSATQLSPLEAFF,TGCAGTGCTACACAGTTATCGCCGCTAGAAGCTTTCTTT
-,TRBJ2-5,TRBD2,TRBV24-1,CATSGSGGQETQYF,TGTGCCACCAGTGGTAGCGGGGGGCAAGAGACCCAGTACTTC
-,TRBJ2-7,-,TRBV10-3,CAISRDGPYEQYF,TGTGCCATCAGCCGGGACGGTCCTTACGAGCAGTACTTC
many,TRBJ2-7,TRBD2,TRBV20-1,CSARDTSGSYEQYF,TGCAGTGCTAGAGACACTAGCGGGAGCTACGAGCAGTACTTC
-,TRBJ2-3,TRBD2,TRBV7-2,CASSQRGGVDTQYF,TGTGCCAGCAGCCAGCGGGGGGGGGTGGATACGCAGTATTTT
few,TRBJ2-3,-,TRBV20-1,CSAPEGGTDTQYF,TGCAGTGCACCGGAGGGAGGCACAGATACGCAGTATTTT
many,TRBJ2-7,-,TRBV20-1,CSAQVRVREQYF,TGCAGTGCTCAAGTCCGGGTTCGCGAGCAGTACTTC
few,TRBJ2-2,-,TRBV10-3,CAIRIRAALNTGELFF,TGTGCCATCCGAATACGGGCAGCCCTAAACACCGGGGAGCTGTTTTTT
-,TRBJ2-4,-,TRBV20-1,CSARPGGAKNIQYF,TGCAGTGCCCGTCCAGGCGGGGCCAAAAACATTCAGTACTTC